A single sample is the source of the 11 T cell receptor beta chains below, sequenced in a study of blood T cell repertoires in COVID-19. The protocol was immunoSEQ multiplex PCR, while the TCRdb copy is restricted to in-frame clones and leaves out a portion. The table shows more than 120,000 clones, with approximately 88% occurring only once. The specimen sequenced was peripheral blood. These TCRs come from a human donor in a cohort sampled during active COVID-19.

V usage is TRBV18 and J usage is TRBJ1-5; D is perhaps TRBD1 (6 bases). Germline V gives CDR1 KGHSH, CDR2 LQKENI. This CDR3 is 14 amino acids long. V was cut by 3 bases and J by 4 bases, with 10 bases left in between. The CDR3 nucleotides read TGTGCCAGCTCACCGGACAGCGCAAATCAGCCCCAGCATTTT. Its protein product is CASSPDSANQPQHF.

The J gene is TRBJ2-7, the V gene TRBV4-2, with TRBD1 matching 8 bases. The CDR3 loop spans 16 amino acids. Looked up from germline, CDR1 is LGHNA and CDR2 is YNFKEQ. Trimming removed 4 bases from V and 6 bases from J; junction bases left unmatched: 14. DNA for the CDR3: TGTGCCAGCAGCCTCAGGGGGCGCGGGCTAAGTGCCGAGCAGTACTTC. This encodes CASSLRGRGLSAEQYF.

This rearrangement joins TRBV18 to TRBJ1-1, with D perhaps TRBD1 (6 bases). The CDR3 loop spans 14 amino acids. V dropped 7 bases and J dropped 1 base, with 13 bases sitting between them. Germline V lookup: CDR1 KGHSH, CDR2 LQKENI. The CDR3 protein is CASLGDTSNTEAFF. The CDR3 DNA reads as TGTGCCAGCTTGGGGGACACATCGAACACTGAAGCTTTCTTT. The complete variable domain, with remaining parts taken from reference TRBV18 and TRBJ1-1, reads NAGVMQNPRHLVRRRGQEARLRCSPMKGHSHVYWYRQLPEEGLKFMVYLQKENIIDESGMPKERFSAEFPKEGPSILRIQQVVRGDSAAYFCASLGDTSNTEAFFGQGTRLTVV.

This clone occurred once. The junction departs from germline at one end; a sequencing error may be responsible. The genes are TRBV7-7 and TRBJ2-5; TRBD1 is a possible D gene (6 bases). This CDR3 spans 14 amino acids. Germline V gene lookup returns CDR1 SSHAT and CDR2 FNYEAQ (reference sequence). CDR3 nucleotides: TGTGCTAGCAGCTATCAGGGGTTGCAAGAGACCCAGTACTTC. Its translation: CASSYQGLQETQYF.

This chain links TRBV2 with TRBJ1-4, with a tentative D call TRBD1 (6 bases). CDR3 length: 14 residues. Trimming removed 7 bases from V and 7 bases from J, with 16 bases in between. CDR1 is SNHLY and CDR2 is FYNNEI in the germline V gene. The chain's CDR3 is CASKEQGEFEKLFF. The CDR3 DNA reads as TGTGCCAGCAAGGAACAGGGAGAATTTGAAAAACTGTTTTTT.

The chain's CDR3 is CASSKQSRVLSIHQPQHF. The CDR3 nucleotides are TGTGCCAGCAGCAAACAGTCCAGGGTTCTTTCAATCCATCAGCCCCAGCATTTT. The chain links TRBV25-1 to TRBJ1-5; D might be TRBD1 (5 bases). V lost 6 bases and J 5 bases, leaving 26 bases between the germline ends. This CDR3 is built from 18 residues. Germline loops: CDR1 MGHDK, CDR2 SYGVNS. Variable domain in full (rest from reference TRBV25-1 and TRBJ1-5): EADIYQTPRYLVIGTGKKITLECSQTMGHDKMYWYQQDPGMELHLIHYSYGVNSTEKGDLSSESTVSRIRTEHFPLTLESARPSHTSQYLCASSKQSRVLSIHQPQHFGDGTRLSIL.

The chain recombines TRBV4-2 with TRBJ2-7, with 9 bases fitting TRBD2. The CDR3 length is 16 residues. The germline V gene has CDR1 LGHNA and CDR2 YNFKEQ. Unmatched junction bases numbered 10, after V lost 0 bases and J lost 7 bases. Here the CDR3 DNA reads TGTGCCAGCAGCCAAGAGTCCAGCGGGGGGTCGGAAGAGCAGTACTTC. Amino acids: CASSQESSGGSEEQYF.

This clone was found a few times. J is TRBJ1-1 and V is TRBV7-2; 9 nucleotides align to TRBD1. Germline assignment: CDR1 SGHTA and CDR2 FQGNSA. The CDR3 is 14 amino acids. V shed 5 bases and J 1 base; nucleotides not matched to a gene: 2. The CDR3 spells CASSAGQGNTEAFF. The CDR3 DNA is TGTGCCAGCAGCGCGGGACAGGGGAACACTGAAGCTTTCTTT.

DNA for the CDR3: TGTGCCAGCAGTTTAGGGACACCCTATAATTCACCCCTCCACTTT. Translating it yields CASSLGTPYNSPLHF. The chain employs TRBV28 and TRBJ1-6; weak D call: TRBD1 (6 bases). CDR1 is MDHEN, CDR2 SYDVKM, per germline. This CDR3 contains 15 residues. Trimming left V 2 bases short and J 2 bases short, with 7 bases between.

The chain joins TRBV19 to TRBJ2-2; no firm D call. From germline, CDR1 is LNHDA and CDR2 SQIVND (reference sequence). This CDR3 comprises 15 residues. The ends were cut back, 5 bases at V and 0 bases at J, with 10 bases in the middle. DNA for the CDR3: TGTGCCAGTAGTGCCTACCATACGAACACCGGGGAGCTGTTTTTT. It yields the protein CASSAYHTNTGELFF.

The chain has TRBV12-2 and TRBJ2-7; TRBD1 was called by the table and not checked on the DNA. TRBV12-2 is designated a pseudogene. The CDR3 has 17 residues. The CDR3 loop reads CASRSPVRQEYSYEQYV. CDR3 DNA: TGTGCAAGTCGCTCCCCCGTTAGACAGGAATACTCCTACGAGCAGTACGTC.